These 31 T cell receptor beta chains were all obtained from the same sample, sequenced in a study of T cell responses to AZD1222 COVID-19 vaccine. Some clones are missing from TCRdb's copy, which holds only in-frame ones; the method was immunoSEQ multiplex PCR. The table has around 130,000 clones, 80% to 90% seen once; the top ten hold almost 9.5%. This sample comprised peripheral blood, obtained on day 0 of AZD1222 vaccination. The receptors stem from an adult in good health.

The chain links TRBV2 to TRBJ1-5, with 7 bases aligning to TRBD1. This CDR3 comprises 16 residues. V lost 7 bases and J lost 2; bases outside the gene matches: 11. The germline CDR1 and CDR2 sequences are SNHLY and FYNNEI. CDR3 amino acids: CASTSPDRAGNQPQHF. CDR3 nucleotide sequence: TGTGCCAGCACCTCGCCCGACAGGGCGGGCAATCAGCCCCAGCATTTT.

The chain joins TRBV18 to TRBJ1-1, with D possibly matching TRBD1 (5 bases). Germline V lookup: CDR1 KGHSH, CDR2 LQKENI. Trimming removed 3 bases at V and 4 bases at J, with 15 bases between. The CDR3 is 15 residues long. The CDR3 nucleotides are TGTGCCAGCTCACCCACGAGGATGGGGGGCACTGAAGCTTTCTTT. The encoded protein is CASSPTRMGGTEAFF.

Comment on this clone: The DNA is left out, because the CDR3 cannot be placed on it with certainty; the CDR3 is given as TCRdb lists it. V is TRBV12-2 and J is TRBJ2-5; TRBD2, the table's D call, lacks a check against the DNA. TRBV12-2 is deemed a pseudogene. The CDR3 is 20 residues long, ends included. The CDR3 is CASRLVLVGRGSSYQETQYF.

The CDR3 DNA reads TGTGCCAGCAGCCAAGATATAGCCCGTACCCCTGAACTGTACCAAGAGACCCAGTACTTC. It specifies CASSQDIARTPELYQETQYF. V gene TRBV3-1 (or the pseudogene TRBV3-2) combines with J gene TRBJ2-5; D unclear. The CDR3 length is 20 residues. In germline, CDR1 is LGHDT, CDR2 YNNKEL (reference sequence). Trimming shortened V by 0 bases and J by 0 bases, and 23 bases separated the two germline ends.

CDR3 bases: TGTGCCATCGATGCCGGCTTAAACGCGGGTAATGAGCAGTTCTTC. It specifies CAIDAGLNAGNEQFF. The J gene is TRBJ2-1, the V gene TRBV10-3, with D maybe TRBD2 (5 bases). CDR3 length: 15 residues. Germline V gives CDR1 ENHRY, CDR2 SYGVKD. The germline V and J ends were trimmed by 8 bases and 7 bases, with 21 bases remaining between them.

The V gene is TRBV29-1, the J gene TRBJ2-5, with TRBD1 as a possible D gene (7 bases). CDR3 length: 12 amino acids. Per the germline V gene, CDR1 is SQVTM and CDR2 is ANQGSEA. The V and J ends lost 6 bases and 2 bases respectively, with 10 bases between them. CDR3 sequence reads: CSVGGQQETQYF. In DNA form, the CDR3 reads TGCAGCGTGGGGGGACAGCAAGAGACCCAGTACTTC.

The gene calls are TRBV9 and TRBJ2-3; D ambiguous. This CDR3 has 15 residues. From germline, CDR1 is SGDLS and CDR2 YYNGEE. V lost 3 bases and J lost 0, with 11 bases in between. The CDR3 nucleotides read TGTGCCAGCAGCGCCGAGATTCGCAGCACAGATACGCAGTATTTT. Protein sequence: CASSAEIRSTDTQYF.

This chain links TRBV7-2 with TRBJ2-5; 12 bases line up with TRBD1. Germline V gives CDR1 SGHTA, CDR2 FQGNSA. With V trimmed by 7 bases and J by 6 bases, 15 bases remained unmatched. This CDR3 has 17 residues. CDR3 protein: CASIQNPGQGASKTQYF. The CDR3 nucleotides are TGTGCCAGCATCCAGAACCCGGGACAGGGGGCATCAAAGACCCAGTACTTC. Combining the CDR3 with reference TRBV7-2 and TRBJ2-5 gives the whole variable domain GAGVSQSPSNKVTEKGKDVELRCDPISGHTALYWYRQSLGQGLEFLIYFQGNSAPDKSGLPSDRFSAERTGGSVSTLTIQRTQQEDSAVYLCASIQNPGQGASKTQYFGPGTRLLVL.

This clone was seen once. The chain is built from TRBV10-3 and TRBJ2-5; D may match TRBD1 or TRBD2 (5 bases each). CDR1 and CDR2 from the germline V gene are ENHRY and SYGVKD. Trimming removed 6 bases at V and 4 bases at J, with 21 bases between. The CDR3 is 16 amino acids. CDR3 in DNA: TGTGCCATCAGGAGGGGTCAGGGTAGAGGTGGAGAGACCCAGTACTTC. Encoded protein: CAIRRGQGRGGETQYF.

This chain uses TRBV9 with TRBJ2-3; D perhaps matches TRBD1 (5 bases). Germline V gene lookup returns CDR1 SGDLS and CDR2 YYNGEE. V was cut by 3 bases and J by 0 bases, with 14 bases left in between. CDR3 length: 16 amino acids. The CDR3 is CASSANRQGSTDTQYF. DNA of the CDR3: TGTGCCAGCAGCGCCAACCGTCAGGGCAGCACAGATACGCAGTATTTT.

V usage is TRBV9 and J usage is TRBJ1-1; the D is unclear. Germline V gene data show CDR1 as SGDLS and CDR2 as YYNGEE. The CDR3 has 14 residues. Trimming removed 4 bases from V and 1 base from J, with 11 bases in between. Here the CDR3 reads CASSSEAANTEAFF. CDR3 coding DNA: TGTGCCAGCAGCTCTGAGGCAGCGAACACTGAAGCTTTCTTT. Combining the CDR3 with reference TRBV9 and TRBJ1-1 gives the whole variable domain DSGVTQTPKHLITATGQRVTLRCSPRSGDLSVYWYQQSLDQGLQFLIQYYNGEERAKGNILERFSAQQFPDLHSELNLSSLELGDSALYFCASSSEAANTEAFFGQGTRLTVV.

The chain employs TRBV24-1 and TRBJ2-1; 9 nucleotides agree with TRBD1. In germline, CDR1 is KGHDR, CDR2 SFDVKD. With 2 bases clipped from V and 15 bases from J, the junction kept 10 bases outside the gene matches. The CDR3 contains 14 residues. CDR3 DNA sequence: TGTGCCACCAGTGATTCCGGACAGGGGTTCCTCACGTTCTTC. Residues: CATSDSGQGFLTFF.

This clone was counted between two and nine times. The chain recombines TRBV2 with TRBJ2-1, with TRBD1 matching over 9 bases. Germline V gene data show CDR1 as SNHLY and CDR2 as FYNNEI. This CDR3 has 14 amino acids. Germline trimming cut 6 bases from V and 5 bases from J; bases unmatched to any gene: 5. CDR3 loop: CASRNRGHHNEQFF. CDR3 bases: TGTGCCAGCAGAAACAGGGGGCACCACAATGAGCAGTTCTTC.

CDR3 region: CASSLRGDTQYF. The CDR3 DNA sequence: TGTGCCAGCAGCTTAAGGGGAGATACGCAGTATTTT. V gene TRBV12-3 or TRBV12-4 combines with J gene TRBJ2-3; tentative D call: TRBD1 (5 bases). This CDR3 contains 12 residues. Trimming left V 6 bases short and J 5 bases short, with 9 bases between.

V and J are TRBV4-1 and TRBJ2-3, with no clear D. Trimming removed 4 bases from V and 6 bases from J, with 8 bases in between. CDR3 length: 12 residues. CDR1 MGHRA and CDR2 YSYEKL come from the germline V gene. The chain's CDR3 is CASSPARDTQYF. CDR3 DNA: TGCGCCAGCAGCCCCGCCCGGGATACGCAGTATTTT.

The gene calls are TRBV5-1 and TRBJ2-5; TRBD1 aligns across 12 bases. The germline gives CDR1 SGHRS, CDR2 YFSETQ. The junction had 7 bases not matched to a gene; V was cut back by 5 bases and J by 5 bases. The CDR3 sequence is 15 residues long. CDR3 sequence (DNA): TGCGCCAGCAGGGCCGGGACAGGGGGCTGGGAGACCCAGTACTTC. Protein sequence: CASRAGTGGWETQYF.

J is TRBJ1-5 and V is TRBV24-1; a possible D gene is TRBD1 (5 bases). Germline V CDR1 and CDR2: KGHDR, SFDVKD. The CDR3 runs 14 residues. V was trimmed by 4 bases and J by 5 bases, leaving 11 bases between them. The CDR3 sequence is CATSDRVGDQPQHF. CDR3 DNA sequence: TGTGCCACCAGTGACAGGGTAGGGGATCAGCCCCAGCATTTT.

The chain combines TRBV11-3 with TRBJ1-6; 7 bases fit TRBD1. The CDR3 consists of 15 residues. Trimming removed 5 bases from V and 8 bases from J; junction bases left unmatched: 9. Germline V gene lookup returns CDR1 SGHNT and CDR2 YENEEA. CDR3 sequence (DNA): TGTGCCAGCAGCCCACGAGGACAGGCAGATTCACCCCTCCACTTT. Protein product: CASSPRGQADSPLHF.

The V and J genes are TRBV7-9 and TRBJ1-2, with 7 nucleotides matching TRBD1. Trimming cost V 5 bases and J 5 bases; bases outside gene matches: 5. The germline V gene has CDR1 SEHNR and CDR2 FQNEAQ (reference sequence). The length of the CDR3 is 13 residues. This chain's CDR3 is CASSPAGGYGYTF. DNA for the CDR3: TGTGCCAGCAGCCCGGCAGGGGGTTATGGCTACACCTTC.

This chain joins TRBV30 and TRBJ2-7, with D possibly being TRBD1 or TRBD2 (7 bases each). Per the germline V gene, CDR1 is GTSNPN and CDR2 is SVGIG (reference sequence). The CDR3 runs 14 residues. The ends were cut back, 5 bases at V and 3 bases at J, with 17 bases in the middle. CDR3 sequence: CAWGRGTVDYEQYF. The CDR3 bases are TGTGCCTGGGGGAGGGGGACAGTAGACTACGAGCAGTACTTC.

This clone was found once. The chain carries TRBV4-3 and TRBJ2-1; no clear D gene. Deletions cut 0 bases from V and 10 bases from J, with 10 bases between. The germline V gene has CDR1 LGHNA and CDR2 YSLEER. The CDR3 is 13 residues long. This CDR3 is CASSQDLNQEQFF. The CDR3 bases are TGCGCCAGCAGCCAAGATCTGAACCAGGAGCAGTTCTTC.

The sample holds one count of this clone. J is TRBJ2-7 and V is TRBV7-6, with D possibly TRBD1 on 6 matching bases. Between the trimmed V and J ends, which lost 5 bases and 7 bases, there was a span of 15 bases. The CDR3 spans 13 residues. Per germline, CDR1 SGHVS and CDR2 FNYEAQ. The CDR3 sequence is CASSAQGIEEQYF. The CDR3 DNA reads TGTGCCAGCAGCGCACAGGGAATTGAAGAGCAGTACTTC.

This chain links TRBV5-1 with TRBJ1-1; possible D gene TRBD1, 5 bases. Trimming pared 4 bases from V and 2 bases from J, leaving 9 bases between. The CDR3 sequence is 13 residues long. Per the germline V gene, CDR1 is SGHRS and CDR2 is YFSETQ. Written as DNA, the CDR3 is TGCGCCAGCAGCCGCCGGGACAACACTGAAGCTTTCTTT. Protein: CASSRRDNTEAFF.

The rearrangement uses TRBV21-1 and TRBJ1-3; the table's D gene call, TRBD1, was not cross checked with the DNA. TRBV21-1 is tagged as a pseudogene. The CDR3 totals 15 residues. Written as DNA, the CDR3 is TGTGCCAGCAGCCCTTATGTTCGGCAGGGGGACTCCATATATTTT. This gives the protein CASSPYVRQGDSIYF.

The chain couples TRBV9 to TRBJ1-4; no firm D call. The ends were cut back, 0 bases at V and 0 bases at J, with 12 bases in the middle. Germline V gene lookup returns CDR1 SGDLS and CDR2 YYNGEE. The CDR3 totals 17 residues. CDR3 bases: TGTGCCAGCAGCGTAGGGGAGGGAAGGGCAACTAATGAAAAACTGTTTTTT. Its protein product is CASSVGEGRATNEKLFF.

The chain couples TRBV18 to TRBJ2-5, with TRBD1 matching 7 bases. Germline lookup yields CDR1 KGHSH and CDR2 LQKENI. V trimming: 0 bases; J trimming: 7 bases; junction bases outside the gene matches: 5. The CDR3 is 14 amino acids. CDR3 loop: CASSPPSRGRTQYF. The CDR3 DNA reads TGTGCCAGCTCACCACCGTCCAGGGGGAGGACCCAGTACTTC.

This chain joins TRBV2 and TRBJ1-6; D not certain. Trimming stripped 5 bases from V and 9 bases from J, with 17 bases between. The CDR3 has 15 amino acids. Germline values: CDR1 SNHLY, CDR2 FYNNEI. The CDR3 loop reads CASSPGRGTSSPLHF. The CDR3 bases are TGTGCCAGCAGTCCCGGACGTGGCACATCTTCACCCCTCCACTTT.

The chain recombines TRBV27 with TRBJ2-7; D unresolved. The V and J ends lost 6 bases and 7 bases respectively, with 16 bases between them. Germline V gene sequence: CDR1 MNHEY, CDR2 SMNVEV (reference sequence). This CDR3 comprises 13 residues. The CDR3 sequence is CASSQTILFEQYF. The CDR3 region has the DNA TGTGCCAGCAGCCAAACCATCTTATTTGAGCAGTACTTC.

The chain couples TRBV5-1 to TRBJ1-5, with 8 bases that match TRBD1. CDR3 length: 14 amino acids. The V gene's germline CDR1 is SGHRS and CDR2 YFSETQ. Trimming took 0 bases from V and 8 from J; bases not matched to a gene: 4. The CDR3 bases are TGCGCCAGCAGCTTGGGACAGGGGATGGAGCCCCAGCATTTT. Translating gives CASSLGQGMEPQHF. The whole variable domain, filled in from reference TRBV5-1 and TRBJ1-5, reads KAGVTQTPRYLIKTRGQQVTLSCSPISGHRSVSWYQQTPGQGLQFLFEYFSETQRNKGNFPGRFSGRQFSNSRSEMNVSTLELGDSALYLCASSLGQGMEPQHFGDGTRLSIL.

The chain combines TRBV19 with TRBJ1-2; no clear D gene. Per germline, CDR1 LNHDA and CDR2 SQIVND (reference sequence). The ends were cut back, 4 bases at V and 4 bases at J, with 10 bases in the middle. The CDR3 loop spans 13 amino acids. CDR3 nucleotide sequence: TGTGCCAGTAGTACGGACTCAGCCTATGGCTACACCTTC. Translation: CASSTDSAYGYTF.

The rearrangement uses TRBV19 and TRBJ1-1; D is unclear. This CDR3 is 16 amino acids long. The V end lost 2 bases, the J end lost 5 bases, and 18 bases lay between the germline ends. The germline V gene has CDR1 LNHDA and CDR2 SQIVND (reference sequence). The CDR3 sequence: CASSIRGGGSGTEAFF. The CDR3 nucleotides read TGTGCCAGTAGTATAAGAGGTGGCGGCTCTGGGACTGAAGCTTTCTTT.